This T cell receptor beta chain was documented in a study of blood T cell repertoires in COVID-19. Generated by immunoSEQ multiplex PCR, the TCRdb table keeps only in-frame clones and is missing some. The table has some 200,000 clones, around 90% seen once; the top ten hold roughly 1.5%. Germline V gene sequence: CDR1 SGHTA, CDR2 FQGTGA. The junction had 3 bases not matched to a gene; V was cut back by 4 bases and J by 8 bases. This CDR3 has 12 amino acids. This TCR derives from a man in his late teens or twenties with active or convalescent COVID-19. The rearrangement uses TRBV7-3 and TRBJ1-1; TRBD1 matches at 8 bases. Sequenced material: peripheral blood. The CDR3 nucleotides are TGTGCCAGCAGCTCCCGGACAGGGGAAGCTTTCTTT. It encodes CASSSRTGEAFF. The full variable domain, in which reference TRBV7-3 and TRBJ1-1 provide the parts outside the CDR3, is GAGVSQTPSNKVTEKGKYVELRCDPISGHTALYWYRQSLGQGPEFLIYFQGTGAADDSGLPNDRFFAVRPEGSVSTLKIQRTERGDSAVYLCASSSRTGEAFFGQGTRLTVV.